A single T cell receptor (beta chain) is shown here with its context. The CDR3 has 15 amino acids. The V and J ends lost 0 bases and 0 bases respectively, with 8 bases between them. In germline, CDR1 is MNHNY, CDR2 SVGAGI (reference sequence). This sample stems from a study of shared clonotypes between healthy human individuals. Clones were sequenced by immunoSEQ multiplex PCR, and TCRdb holds only the in-frame ones, with some missing. The data hold roughly 1,500,000 clones, with approximately 98% observed a single time. This clonotype was sampled from a young man in good health. The sequenced sample was naive CD4+ T cells sorted from blood. Subset here: CD45RA+ positively selected. V usage is TRBV6-6 and J usage is TRBJ1-2, with D unresolved. The CDR3 DNA reads TGTGCCAGCAGTTACTCGGTACACCCTAACTATGGCTACACCTTC. Protein: CASSYSVHPNYGYTF.